The 6 T cell receptor beta chains in this list originate from one sample, sequenced in a study of cytomegalovirus exposure and HLA in healthy donors. The PCR used 60 Vbeta and 13 Jbeta primers. Here immunoSEQ multiplex PCR was the method, and the copy in TCRdb shows in-frame clones only, minus some. The table records 130,000 or so clones, 8% to 9.5% of them present only once. The sequencing input was PBMCs. These TCRs come from a man aged 35-49 years in good health and CMV-seronegative.

The chain couples TRBV5-4 to TRBJ2-3, with D perhaps TRBD1 (6 bases). The length of the CDR3 is 13 residues. The germline V gene has CDR1 SGHNT and CDR2 YYREEE (reference sequence). Trimming removed 4 bases at V and 4 bases at J, with 10 bases between. Written as DNA, the CDR3 is TGTGCCAGCAGCCCAGGGGAACCAGATACGCAGTATTTT. Translating gives CASSPGEPDTQYF.

Worth noting for this clone: Likely a read error: the CDR3 ends without its conserved phenylalanine or tryptophan. The limits of the CDR3 on the DNA are not certain, so only TCRdb's listed CDR3 is given. Different DNA sequences within this sample yield the same CDR3. This chain joins TRBV6-5 and TRBJ2-3; the table assigns TRBD2, which was not confirmed against the DNA. The CDR3 has 13 residues if both end residues are counted. Germline assignment: CDR1 MNHEY and CDR2 SVGAGI. The CDR3 reads CASGGQDTDTKYL.

This clone has just a few counts. V gene TRBV27 combines with J gene TRBJ1-2; D possibly corresponds to TRBD1 (6 bases). V lost 5 bases, J lost 8 bases, and 15 bases lay in between. CDR1 is MNHEY, CDR2 SMNVEV, per germline (reference sequence). The CDR3 has 13 residues. The CDR3 bases are TGTGCCAGCAGTCGTGGACAGTGGTACGGCTACACCTTC. Translation: CASSRGQWYGYTF.

The V and J genes are TRBV7-8 and TRBJ2-2; 8 positions agree with TRBD2. CDR1 is SGHVS and CDR2 is FQNEAQ in the germline V gene. This CDR3 has 15 amino acids. The junction had 6 bases not matched to a gene; V was cut back by 5 bases and J by 4 bases. The DNA of the CDR3 is TGTGCCAGCAGCCTGACTAGCGAGGGCACCGGGGAGCTGTTTTTT. This translates into CASSLTSEGTGELFF.

The chain employs TRBV5-4 and TRBJ2-1; 9 bases align to TRBD2. The germline V gene encodes CDR1 SGHNT and CDR2 YYREEE (reference sequence). V trimming: 4 bases; J trimming: 5 bases; junction bases outside the gene matches: 13. The CDR3 totals 17 residues. CDR3 sequence reads: CASSGVPNGGGDNEQFF. CDR3 coding DNA: TGTGCCAGCAGCGGGGTCCCTAACGGCGGGGGGGACAATGAGCAGTTCTTC.

This clone was seen a handful of times. The rearrangement uses TRBV10-3 and TRBJ1-1, with 8 nucleotides matching TRBD1. The V gene end was trimmed by 3 bases and the J gene end by 5 bases; junction bases not matched to a gene: 2. CDR1 is ENHRY and CDR2 is SYGVKD in the germline V gene. CDR3 size: 13 residues. CDR3 DNA: TGTGCCATCAGTGAACAGGGGGAAACTGAAGCTTTCTTT. The encoded protein is CAISEQGETEAFF.